This T cell receptor beta chain was recorded in a study of regulatory T cells in long-lasting Graves disease. Arm-PCR of CDR3 regions and iRepertoire HTBI primers were the basis on which TCR beta libraries were built. TCRdb re-called the multiplex PCR reads through MiXCR, storing one row per CDR3 protein. The sample lists over 350,000 distinct CDR3 sequences; about 15% were seen once. The V gene's germline CDR1 is ENHRY and CDR2 SYGVKD. Trimming at V came to 2 bases and at J to 6 bases, leaving 0 bases not matched to a gene. The CDR3 extends over 13 amino acids. Time point in this sample: newly diagnosed GD, antithyroid drugs for less than 3 months. PBMC RNA served as the TCR library source. This clonotype was picked up many times. Its specificity is not known. Regarding the study as a whole: Persistent disease was associated with favored TRBV28 usage and with favored use of TRBJ1-2 and TRBJ2-5. Whereas new patients shared 1,000 or so public clonotypes, persistent patients shared more, at 2,500 to 3,500.

This sample was shared with a second study, whose subject was T cells in Graves' hyperthyroidism and ophthalmopathy. From that second work: HTBI primers drove first-round RT-PCR of the TCR CDR3. In the blood, most expanded thyroid clonotypes above 0.001 appeared as well.

The TCR comes from a woman aged 40 to 49 with Graves disease. This sample comprised peripheral blood mononuclear cells (PBMCs), obtained at new diagnosis, from a patient treated with antithyroid drugs. The genes are TRBV10-3 and TRBJ2-7, with 11 nucleotides matching TRBD2. This CDR3 is CAISETSGSEQYF. CDR3 nucleotide sequence: TGTGCCATCAGTGAGACTAGCGGGAGCGAGCAGTACTTC.